Below, one TCR beta chain is given with its context. This record comes from a study of blood T cell repertoires in COVID-19. Study information: Samples came from the United States, Italy and Spain, spanning acute and convalescent COVID-19. Nucleic acid was either cDNA or gDNA, and it came from T cells, B-cell-depleted T cells, or PBMCs.

Original methodology: Cell counts per sample came from amplifying reference gene primers. Produced via immunoSEQ multiplex PCR; TCRdb's table is partial and in-frame only. V and J calls and clone size follow that table, whereas D and trimming were derived from the DNA. The sample has about 72,000 clones, 80% to 90% seen once. This receptor was taken from a man aged 70-80 years with active or convalescent COVID-19. The sample comprised peripheral blood.

The CDR3 sequence is CASSLRSGSNEQFF. The CDR3 nucleotides read TGCGCCAGCAGCCTCCGAAGCGGGAGCAATGAGCAGTTCTTC. The V gene is TRBV4-3, the J gene TRBJ2-1; 8 nucleotides line up with TRBD2. The V and J ends lost 4 bases and 6 bases, in that order; junction bases with no gene match: 5. Germline V lookup: CDR1 LGHNA, CDR2 YSLEER. CDR3 length: 14 residues.